One TCR beta chain is described in this entry. There are a few counts of this clonotype. There is no known antigen for this receptor. No base-level quality is on record; no much larger clone is a single base apart. The sample is drawn from a study of T-cell reconstitution after alpha-beta-depleted transplantation in children (dated by TCRdb to the mid-2010s). For the wider study: Using TCR repertoire profiling, the study followed T-cell immune reconstitution in a quantitative way in children after TCRalphabeta/CD19-depleted allogeneic hematopoietic cell transplantation.

What the study reported, not specific to this receptor: Over the following months the frequencies of hyperexpanded clones went down, and after one year T-cell counts and TCRbeta diversity were mostly credited to newly produced T cells. The apparently early alphabetaT-cell count recovery about two months after transplant was reportedly dependent on only several hundred rapidly expanded clones derived from non-depleted graft cells. In some patients, high TCRbeta diversity at day 60 was attributed to recipient T cells and intrathymic progenitors that had survived conditioning.

The library came from PCR. TCRdb records Illumina HiSeq 2500 as the sequencer. To normalize quantification of the TCRbeta repertoire, the TCR libraries were built with molecular barcoding that relied on unique molecular identifiers. In-frame beta chains were kept once TCRdb had trimmed the public reads at Q25 with fastp and called clones with MiXCR. Identical CDR3 protein sequences are pooled into one entry, listed with their most common genes and DNA. The sample data list 700,000 to 950,000 distinct CDR3 sequences, and roughly 15% of these were observed just once. The ten largest clones represent under 6% of the sample. The CDR3 measures 16 amino acids from cysteine to phenylalanine. CDR3 DNA is the only sequence kept; it has 48 bases, read in frame from the first base. V is shortened by 5 bases, J by 4 bases, and the region joining them spans 17 bases. The treatment or condition label for this specimen denotes: allogeneic hematopoietic cell transplantation with graft depleted of TCRalphabeta T cells and CD19 B cells. The transplant recipients were children given TCRalphabeta/CD19-depleted allogeneic hematopoietic cell grafts.

The clonotype was recovered from a male patient aged 5 to 17 who had a stem cell transplant for acute lymphoblastic leukemia, so the T cells may come from the graft donor. Material: PBMCs, mostly from graft donor cells, obtained 360 days after TCRalphabeta/CD19-depleted stem cell transplant. The chain joins TRBV12-3 or TRBV12-4 to TRBJ2-2, and TRBD1 may be the D gene, going by 5 matching bases. The CDR3 region has the sequence CASSPPGREFTGELFF. The sequenced DNA: TGTGCCAGCAGTCCCCCCGGCAGGGAATTCACCGGGGAGCTGTTTTTT.